Listed below are T cell receptor beta chains from one sample, sequenced in a study of cytomegalovirus exposure and HLA in healthy donors. Assay used: immunoSEQ multiplex PCR; TCRdb lists only in-frame clones, some missing. The table has roughly 110,000 clones, 73% seen once. The specimen was PBMCs. The receptors come from a man aged 25-45 years in good health and CMV-seronegative. CDR3s include the opening cysteine and the closing phenylalanine or tryptophan. The order of the fields is clone size, J gene, D gene, V gene, CDR3 protein, CDR3 DNA. A D gene is named only where the DNA matches it firmly. Some rows mark clone size as missing; the rest say once, few, many or name a class of expanded clone.

few TRBJ1-4 - TRBV4-2 CASSQGFGLGEKLFF TGTGCCAGCAGCCAAGGATTCGGACTCGGGGAAAAACTGTTTTTT
- TRBJ1-2 - TRBV5-1 CASSLDSYGYTF TGCGCCAGCAGCCTCGACAGTTATGGCTACACCTTC
- TRBJ2-7 - TRBV29-1 CSVSQQQGYEQYF TGCAGCGTATCACAACAACAGGGCTACGAGCAGTACTTC
- TRBJ2-7 TRBD1 TRBV6-5 CASSPGTGVYEQYF TGTGCCAGCAGTCCCGGGACAGGGGTCTACGAGCAGTACTTC
- TRBJ2-7 TRBD2 TRBV7-9 CASSLYVAGASYEQYF TGTGCCAGCAGCTTGTATGTAGCGGGGGCATCCTACGAGCAGTACTTC
- TRBJ2-1 - TRBV19 CASSTQPTDYNEQFF TGTGCCAGTAGTACCCAACCTACAGATTACAATGAGCAGTTCTTC
- TRBJ2-7 TRBD1 TRBV10-1 CASSADRGGEQYF TGCGCCAGCAGTGCGGACAGGGGCGGCGAGCAGTACTTC
- TRBJ1-5 TRBD1 TRBV19 CASRSGTGGNQPQHF TGTGCCAGTAGGTCGGGGACAGGGGGCAATCAGCCCCAGCATTTT
- TRBJ2-1 TRBD2 TRBV9 CASSVDGTSGNSQFF TGTGCCAGCAGCGTAGACGGGACTAGCGGGAATTCGCAGTTCTTC
few TRBJ1-3 - TRBV4-1 CASSQGILRTDGNTIYF TGCGCCAGCAGCCAAGGGATTTTAAGGACAGATGGAAACACCATATATTTT
- TRBJ2-5 TRBD2 TRBV19 CASSTYGTSGQETQYF TGTGCCAGTAGTACTTATGGGACTAGCGGCCAAGAGACCCAGTACTTC
- TRBJ2-7 - TRBV1 CTSPKWPNPSGRNPEQYF TGCACCAGTCCCAAATGGCCCAACCCTAGCGGGAGGAATCCCGAGCAGTACTTC
- TRBJ1-2 TRBD1 TRBV6-1 CASRKQPGGGYTF TGTGCCAGCAGGAAACAGCCAGGGGGTGGCTACACCTTC
- TRBJ1-4 - TRBV4-1 CASSQERGAGNEKLFF TGCGCCAGCAGCCAAGAGCGGGGGGCCGGTAATGAAAAACTGTTTTTT
few TRBJ1-5 - TRBV7-8 CASSLARGAPNQPQHF TGTGCCAGCAGCTTAGCCCGGGGGGCGCCCAATCAGCCCCAGCATTTT
- TRBJ1-5 - TRBV7-9 CASSLADTSGQPQHF TGTGCCAGCAGCTTAGCGGACACATCAGGTCAGCCCCAGCATTTT
- TRBJ2-1 - TRBV19 CASSISTGLDYNEQFF TGTGCCAGTAGTATATCCACTGGACTGGACTACAATGAGCAGTTCTTC
- TRBJ1-6 - TRBV30 CAWSAGGGNSPLHF TGTGCCTGGAGTGCCGGCGGAGGGAATTCACCCCTCCACTTT
- TRBJ2-1 TRBD2 TRBV15 CATSLAGGTYNEQFF TGTGCCACCAGCTTAGCGGGAGGGACCTACAATGAGCAGTTCTTC
- TRBJ1-5 - TRBV6-1 CASSGSQVFNQPQHF TGTGCCAGCAGTGGGTCCCAGGTTTTCAATCAGCCCCAGCATTTT
- TRBJ1-5 - TRBV6-1 CASSERERVSNQPQHF TGTGCCAGCAGTGAAAGAGAGAGGGTGAGCAATCAGCCCCAGCATTTT
- TRBJ2-7 - TRBV29-1 CSVVGTRGAYEQYF TGCAGCGTTGTCGGGACCAGGGGCGCTTACGAGCAGTACTTC
- TRBJ2-7 TRBD2 TRBV10-2 CASKGTSGMYEQYF TGCGCCAGCAAAGGGACTAGCGGAATGTACGAGCAGTACTTC
once TRBJ1-2 TRBD1 TRBV7-8 CASSLGGGDRYGYTF TGTGCCAGCAGCTTAGGGGGTGGGGACAGGTATGGCTACACCTTC
- TRBJ2-7 TRBD1 TRBV28 CASRKQGAKYEQYF TGTGCCAGCAGGAAGCAGGGGGCCAAGTACGAGCAGTACTTC
few TRBJ2-7 TRBD1 TRBV4-2 CASSQESSTGSYEQYF TGTGCCAGCAGCCAAGAAAGTTCGACAGGGTCCTACGAGCAGTACTTC
- TRBJ1-6 - TRBV19 CASTEYGRPSSYNSPLHF TGTGCCAGTACCGAATATGGGCGCCCCAGCTCCTATAATTCACCCCTCCACTTT
- TRBJ1-3 TRBD1 TRBV9 CASSVDGTGGRGNTIYF TGTGCCAGCAGCGTAGATGGGACAGGGGGCCGTGGAAACACCATATATTTT
few TRBJ1-4 - TRBV2 CASRYNPTNEKLFF TGTGCCAGCAGGTACAATCCAACTAATGAAAAACTGTTTTTT
- TRBJ1-1 - TRBV29-1 CSVVKGEGTEAFF TGCAGCGTTGTGAAGGGGGAGGGCACTGAAGCTTTCTTT
- TRBJ2-1 TRBD2 TRBV7-9 CASTPGLAGGDEQFF TGTGCCAGCACCCCGGGACTAGCGGGGGGCGATGAGCAGTTCTTC
- TRBJ2-2 - TRBV7-3 CASSLRENTGELFF TGTGCCAGCAGCTTGCGGGAGAACACCGGGGAGCTGTTTTTT
- TRBJ2-3 TRBD1 TRBV5-1 CASSYRQGRTDTQYF TGCGCCAGCAGCTATCGACAGGGGAGGACAGATACGCAGTATTTT
- TRBJ1-2 TRBD1 TRBV7-9 CASSSETGGGTYGYTF TGTGCCAGCAGCTCCGAGACAGGGGGCGGCACCTATGGCTACACCTTC
few TRBJ1-2 TRBD1 TRBV28 CASSPGQNYGYTF TGTGCCAGCAGTCCGGGACAGAACTATGGCTACACCTTC
- TRBJ2-7 - TRBV28 CASHKGYRVGEQYF TGTGCCAGCCACAAGGGATACAGGGTAGGGGAGCAGTACTTC
- TRBJ1-2 TRBD1 TRBV19 CASSLRDRAGYTF TGTGCCAGTAGCCTCCGGGACAGGGCTGGCTACACCTTC